This entry describes one T cell receptor beta chain. As yet, its antigen is unknown. Primers for the PCR totalled 60 Vbeta and 13 Jbeta. The protocol was immunoSEQ multiplex PCR, while the TCRdb copy is restricted to in-frame clones and leaves out a portion. This sample has under 90,000 clones, with around 82% found just once. This entry is derived from a study of cytomegalovirus exposure and HLA in healthy donors. Study in general: Within the Caucasian-associated ancestry cluster were around 80% of the 350 to 400 genotyped donors.

General observations from the study: About 87% or about 30% of the time was how often most TCR beta V segments were productive, according to an earlier analysis.

The CDR3 extends over 14 amino acids. Germline V gives CDR1 KGHSH, CDR2 LQKENI. V lost 5 bases, J lost 7 bases, and 7 bases stayed unmatched. The sample comprised PBMCs. This chain joins TRBV18 and TRBJ1-5, with 8 bases matching TRBD1. The source is a man aged 40-50 years in good health and CMV-seronegative. The CDR3 spells CASSFQGAIQPQHF. The CDR3 DNA reads as TGTGCCAGCTCATTCCAGGGGGCCATCCAGCCCCAGCATTTT.